This T cell receptor beta chain was found in a study of T-cell reconstitution after alpha-beta-depleted transplantation in children (dated by TCRdb to 2015 to 2016). Study-level background: The study quantitatively tracked T-cell immune reconstitution after TCRalphabeta/CD19-depleted allogeneic hematopoietic cell transplantation in children using TCR repertoire profiling.

The protocol used for the library was PCR. The reads were generated on an Illumina HiSeq 2500. TCR libraries were prepared with molecular barcoding, using unique molecular identifiers to normalize TCRbeta repertoire quantification. TCRdb reanalyzed the raw reads on its own, using fastp at Q25 for trimming and MiXCR for clone calling, and kept in-frame beta chains. Entries that share a CDR3 protein sequence are merged under the most common genes and DNA. The sample table records hundreds of thousands of distinct CDR3 sequences; around an eighth of these occur just once. The ten largest clones take up about 6% of the sample. This clonotype occurred many times. Its antigen remains unidentified. No clone much larger than this one lies a single base away; base qualities are absent. Including cysteine and phenylalanine, the CDR3 has 16 amino acids. Of all the DNA, just the CDR3 is kept, 48 bases in frame from base 1. Looking up the germline V gene yields CDR1 SGDLS and CDR2 YYNGEE. V and J are trimmed by 2 bases and 2 bases, and the gene matches miss 6 bases of the junction.

The chain is assembled from TRBV9 and TRBJ2-5, with 10 middle bases fitting TRBD2. This TCR was recovered from a human donor who donated a stem cell graft to a child with combined immunodeficiency. The sample was PBMCs from the stem cell graft donor, taken from the stem cell graft. The DNA is TGTGCCAGCAGCGTCGATCAAGCGGGGGGGCAAGAGACCCAGTACTTC. This translates into CASSVDQAGGQETQYF.